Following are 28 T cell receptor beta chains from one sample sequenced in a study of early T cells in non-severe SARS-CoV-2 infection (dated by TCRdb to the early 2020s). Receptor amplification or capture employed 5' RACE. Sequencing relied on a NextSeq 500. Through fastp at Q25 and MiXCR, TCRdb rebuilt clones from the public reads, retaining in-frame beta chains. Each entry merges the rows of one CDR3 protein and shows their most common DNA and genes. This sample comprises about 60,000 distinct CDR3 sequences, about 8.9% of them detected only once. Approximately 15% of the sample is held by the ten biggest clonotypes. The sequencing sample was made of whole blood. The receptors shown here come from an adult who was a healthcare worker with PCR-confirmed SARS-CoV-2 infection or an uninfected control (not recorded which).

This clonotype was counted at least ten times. The CDR3 DNA reads as TGTGCCAGCAGTCGGGGGGGACAGCAAGAGACCCAGTACTTC. Its protein is CASSRGGQQETQYF. This rearrangement joins TRBV6-6 to TRBJ2-5; a weak D match, TRBD2 (8 bases). This CDR3 contains 14 residues. Germline V CDR1 and CDR2: MNHNY, SVGAGI (reference sequence). The V and J ends lost 5 bases and 2 bases respectively, with 12 bases between them.

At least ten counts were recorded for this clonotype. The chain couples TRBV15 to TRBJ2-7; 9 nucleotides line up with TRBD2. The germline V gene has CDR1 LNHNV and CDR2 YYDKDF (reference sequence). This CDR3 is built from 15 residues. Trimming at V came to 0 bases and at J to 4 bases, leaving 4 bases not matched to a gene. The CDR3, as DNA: TGTGCCACCAGCAGAGAGGCGGGAGGGTGGTACGAGCAGTACTTC. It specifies CATSREAGGWYEQYF.

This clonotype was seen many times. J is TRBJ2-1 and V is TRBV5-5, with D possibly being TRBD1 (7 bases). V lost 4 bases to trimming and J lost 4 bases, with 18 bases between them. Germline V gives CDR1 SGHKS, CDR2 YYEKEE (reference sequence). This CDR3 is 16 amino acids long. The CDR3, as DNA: TGTGCCAGCAGCACAACGCGGGACAGAAATTACAATGAGCAGTTCTTC. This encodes CASSTTRDRNYNEQFF.

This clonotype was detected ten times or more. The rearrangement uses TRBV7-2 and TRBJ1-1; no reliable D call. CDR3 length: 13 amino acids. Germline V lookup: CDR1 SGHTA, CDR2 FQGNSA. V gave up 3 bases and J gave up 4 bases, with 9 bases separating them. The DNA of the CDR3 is TGTGCCAGCAGCTTCGGCACGAGCACTGAAGCTTTCTTT. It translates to CASSFGTSTEAFF.

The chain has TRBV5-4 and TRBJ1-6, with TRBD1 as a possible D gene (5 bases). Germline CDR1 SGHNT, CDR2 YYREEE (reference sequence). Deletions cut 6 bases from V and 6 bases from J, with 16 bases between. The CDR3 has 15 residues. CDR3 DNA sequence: TGTGCCAGCAACTCGCAGGCAGGGAGTAATTCACCCCTCCACTTT. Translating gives CASNSQAGSNSPLHF.

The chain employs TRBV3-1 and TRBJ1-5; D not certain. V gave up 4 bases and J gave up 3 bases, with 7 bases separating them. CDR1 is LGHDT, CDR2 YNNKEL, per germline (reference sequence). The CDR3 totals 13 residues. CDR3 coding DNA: TGTGCCAGCAGCCCTGCCCACAATCAGCCCCAGCATTTT. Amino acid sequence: CASSPAHNQPQHF.

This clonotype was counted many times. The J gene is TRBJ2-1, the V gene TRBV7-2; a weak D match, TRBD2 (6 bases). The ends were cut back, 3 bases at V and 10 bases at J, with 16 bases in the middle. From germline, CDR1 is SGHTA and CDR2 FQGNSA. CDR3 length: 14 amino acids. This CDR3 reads CASSLPGSGREQFF. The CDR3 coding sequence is TGTGCCAGCAGCTTGCCCGGGAGCGGACGGGAGCAGTTCTTC.

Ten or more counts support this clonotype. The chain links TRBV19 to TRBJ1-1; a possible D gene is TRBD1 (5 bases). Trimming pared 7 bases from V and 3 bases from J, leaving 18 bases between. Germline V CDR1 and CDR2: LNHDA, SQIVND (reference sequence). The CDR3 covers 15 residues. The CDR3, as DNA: TGTGCCAGTATCGCGGTTTTAAGGGACTACACTGAAGCTTTCTTT. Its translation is CASIAVLRDYTEAFF.

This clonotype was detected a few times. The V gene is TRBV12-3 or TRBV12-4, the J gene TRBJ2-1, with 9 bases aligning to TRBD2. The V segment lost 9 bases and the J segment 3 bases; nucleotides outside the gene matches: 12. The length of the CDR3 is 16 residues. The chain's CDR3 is CASSPRLAGYYNEQFF. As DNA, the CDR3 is TGTGCCAGTTCTCCCAGGCTAGCGGGGTACTACAATGAGCAGTTCTTC.

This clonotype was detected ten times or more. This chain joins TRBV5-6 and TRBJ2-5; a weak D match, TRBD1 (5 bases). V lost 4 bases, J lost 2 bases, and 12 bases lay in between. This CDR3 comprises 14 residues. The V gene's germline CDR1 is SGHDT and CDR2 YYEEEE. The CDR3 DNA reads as TGTGCCAGCAGCGACAGTCAAGGACAAGAGACCCAGTACTTC. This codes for CASSDSQGQETQYF. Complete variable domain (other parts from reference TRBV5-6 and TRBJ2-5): DAGVTQSPTHLIKTRGQQVTLRCSPKSGHDTVSWYQQALGQGPQFIFQYYEEEERQRGNFPDRFSGHQFPNYSSELNVNALLLGDSALYLCASSDSQGQETQYFGPGTRLLVL.

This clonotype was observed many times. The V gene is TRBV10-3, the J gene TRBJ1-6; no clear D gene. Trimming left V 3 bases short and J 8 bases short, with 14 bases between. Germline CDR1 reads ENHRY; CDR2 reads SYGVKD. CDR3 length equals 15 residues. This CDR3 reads CAISEGGLADSPLHF. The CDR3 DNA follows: TGTGCCATCAGTGAAGGTGGTTTGGCGGATTCACCCCTCCACTTT.

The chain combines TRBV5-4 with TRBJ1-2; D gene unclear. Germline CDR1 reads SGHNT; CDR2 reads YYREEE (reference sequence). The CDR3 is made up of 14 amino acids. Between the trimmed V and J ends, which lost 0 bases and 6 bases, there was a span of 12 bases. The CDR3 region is CASSLVGGIDGYTF. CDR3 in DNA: TGTGCCAGCAGCTTGGTGGGTGGGATTGATGGCTACACCTTC.

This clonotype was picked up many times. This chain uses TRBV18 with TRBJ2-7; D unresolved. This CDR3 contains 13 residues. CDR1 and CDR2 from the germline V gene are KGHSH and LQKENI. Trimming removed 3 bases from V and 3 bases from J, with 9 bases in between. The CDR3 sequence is CASSPLADYEQYF. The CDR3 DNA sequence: TGTGCCAGCTCACCTTTGGCCGACTACGAGCAGTACTTC.

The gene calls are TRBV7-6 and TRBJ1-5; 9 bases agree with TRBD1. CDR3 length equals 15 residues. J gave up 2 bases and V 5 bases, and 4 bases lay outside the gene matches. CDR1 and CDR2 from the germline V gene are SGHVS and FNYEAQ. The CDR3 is CASSPGQGGNQPQHF. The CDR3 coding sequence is TGTGCCAGCAGCCCGGGACAGGGCGGCAATCAGCCCCAGCATTTT.

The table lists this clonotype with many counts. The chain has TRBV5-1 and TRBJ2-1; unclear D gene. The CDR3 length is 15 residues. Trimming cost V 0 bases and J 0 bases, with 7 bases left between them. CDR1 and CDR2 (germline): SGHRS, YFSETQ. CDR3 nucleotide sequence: TGCGCCAGCAGCTTGGGGCCTGGCTCCTACAATGAGCAGTTCTTC. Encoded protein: CASSLGPGSYNEQFF.

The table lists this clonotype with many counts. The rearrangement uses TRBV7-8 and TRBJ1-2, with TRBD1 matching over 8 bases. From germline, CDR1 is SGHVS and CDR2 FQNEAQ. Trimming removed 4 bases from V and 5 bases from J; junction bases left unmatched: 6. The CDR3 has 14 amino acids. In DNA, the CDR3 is TGTGCCAGCAGCTCAGGGGGCCTTGGGTATGGCTACACCTTC. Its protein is CASSSGGLGYGYTF. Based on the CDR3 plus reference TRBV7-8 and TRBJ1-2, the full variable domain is GAGVSQSPRYKVAKRGQDVALRCDPISGHVSLFWYQQALGQGPEFLTYFQNEAQLDKSGLPSDRFFAERPEGSVSTLKIQRTQQEDSAVYLCASSSGGLGYGYTFGSGTRLTVV.

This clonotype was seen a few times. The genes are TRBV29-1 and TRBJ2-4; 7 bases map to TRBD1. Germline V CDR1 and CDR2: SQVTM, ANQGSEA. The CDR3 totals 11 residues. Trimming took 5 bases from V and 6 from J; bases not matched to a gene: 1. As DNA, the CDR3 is TGCAGCGTTCGGGACAGAAACATTCAGTACTTC. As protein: CSVRDRNIQYF.

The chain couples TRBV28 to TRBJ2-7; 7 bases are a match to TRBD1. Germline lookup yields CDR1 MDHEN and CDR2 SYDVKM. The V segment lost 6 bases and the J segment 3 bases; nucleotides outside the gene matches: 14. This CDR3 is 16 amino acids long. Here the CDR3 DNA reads TGTGCCAGCAGCCCTCGGGGACAGCAACTATTCTACGAGCAGTACTTC. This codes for CASSPRGQQLFYEQYF.

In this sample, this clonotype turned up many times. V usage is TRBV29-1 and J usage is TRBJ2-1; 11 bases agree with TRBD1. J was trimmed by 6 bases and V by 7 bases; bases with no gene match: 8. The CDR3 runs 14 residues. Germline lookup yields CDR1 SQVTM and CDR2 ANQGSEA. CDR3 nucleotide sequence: TGCAGCGGGACCCGGGACAGGGGGTCCAATGAGCAGTTCTTC. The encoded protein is CSGTRDRGSNEQFF.

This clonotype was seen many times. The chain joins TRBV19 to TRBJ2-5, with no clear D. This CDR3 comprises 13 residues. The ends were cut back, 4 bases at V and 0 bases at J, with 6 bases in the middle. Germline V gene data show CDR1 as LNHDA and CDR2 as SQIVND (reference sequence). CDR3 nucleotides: TGTGCCAGTAGTAGAACAGACCAAGAGACCCAGTACTTC. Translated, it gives CASSRTDQETQYF.

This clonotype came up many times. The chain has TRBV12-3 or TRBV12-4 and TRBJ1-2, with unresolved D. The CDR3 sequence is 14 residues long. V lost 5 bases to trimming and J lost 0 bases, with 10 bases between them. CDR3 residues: CASSGRIANYGYTF. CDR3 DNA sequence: TGTGCCAGCAGTGGACGGATAGCTAACTATGGCTACACCTTC.

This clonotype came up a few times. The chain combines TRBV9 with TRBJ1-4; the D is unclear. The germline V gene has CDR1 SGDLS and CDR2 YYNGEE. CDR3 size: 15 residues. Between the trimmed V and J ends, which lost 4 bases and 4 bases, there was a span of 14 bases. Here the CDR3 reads CASSPRRAFNEKLFF. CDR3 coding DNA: TGTGCCAGCAGCCCCCGGCGAGCCTTTAATGAAAAACTGTTTTTT.

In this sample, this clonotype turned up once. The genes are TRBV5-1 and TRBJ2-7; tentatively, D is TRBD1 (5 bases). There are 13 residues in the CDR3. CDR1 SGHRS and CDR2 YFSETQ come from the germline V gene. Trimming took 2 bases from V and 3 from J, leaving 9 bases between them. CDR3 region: CASSFLQDYEQYF. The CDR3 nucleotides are TGCGCCAGCAGCTTCTTACAGGACTACGAGCAGTACTTC.

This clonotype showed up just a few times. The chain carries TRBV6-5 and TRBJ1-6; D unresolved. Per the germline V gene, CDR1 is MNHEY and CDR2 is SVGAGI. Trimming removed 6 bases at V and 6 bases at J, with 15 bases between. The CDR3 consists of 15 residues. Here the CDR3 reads CASSSYAGSNSPLHF. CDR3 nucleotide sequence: TGTGCCAGCAGCAGCTACGCGGGAAGTAATTCACCCCTCCACTTT.

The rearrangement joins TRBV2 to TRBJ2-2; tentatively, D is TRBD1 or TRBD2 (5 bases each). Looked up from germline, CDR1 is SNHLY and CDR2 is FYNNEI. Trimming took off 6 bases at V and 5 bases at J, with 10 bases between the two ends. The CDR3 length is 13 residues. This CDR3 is CASRWGWTGELFF. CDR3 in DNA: TGTGCCAGCAGATGGGGGTGGACCGGGGAGCTGTTTTTT.

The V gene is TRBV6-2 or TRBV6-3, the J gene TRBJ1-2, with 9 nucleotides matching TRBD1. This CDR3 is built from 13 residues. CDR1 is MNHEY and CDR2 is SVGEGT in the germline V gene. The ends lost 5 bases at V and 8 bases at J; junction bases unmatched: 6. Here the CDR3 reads CASSTGTGLGYTF. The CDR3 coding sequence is TGTGCCAGCAGTACTGGGACAGGGCTCGGCTACACCTTC.

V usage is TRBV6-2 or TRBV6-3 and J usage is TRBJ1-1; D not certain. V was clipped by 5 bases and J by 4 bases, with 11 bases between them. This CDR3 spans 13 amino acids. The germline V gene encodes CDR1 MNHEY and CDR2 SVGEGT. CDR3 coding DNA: TGTGCCAGCAGTCTTACCACTACCACTGAAGCTTTCTTT. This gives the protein CASSLTTTTEAFF.

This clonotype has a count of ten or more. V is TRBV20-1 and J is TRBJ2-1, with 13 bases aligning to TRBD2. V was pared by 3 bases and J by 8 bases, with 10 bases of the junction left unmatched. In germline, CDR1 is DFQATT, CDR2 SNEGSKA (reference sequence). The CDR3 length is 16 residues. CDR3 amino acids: CSASKLAGGSMDEQFF. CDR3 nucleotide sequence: TGCAGTGCTAGTAAACTAGCGGGAGGGTCTATGGATGAGCAGTTCTTC.